Below, 13 T cell receptor beta chains from the same sample are listed, as sequenced in a study of OX40 agonist ivuxolimab in advanced cancers. Measured with immunoSEQ multiplex PCR; TCRdb has only the in-frame clones, and not every one. The data hold roughly 13,000 clones, with about 80% observed a single time. This specimen consisted of CD4+ or CD8+ T cells sorted from blood, obtained in a trial of the OX40 agonist ivuxolimab. These TCRs come from an adult with an advanced solid tumor such as melanoma, head and neck, liver or kidney cancer.

The chain recombines TRBV2 with TRBJ2-7, with unresolved D. The CDR3 runs 12 residues. Germline V CDR1 and CDR2: SNHLY, FYNNEI. V lost 3 bases to trimming and J lost 3 bases, with 6 bases between them. For the CDR3, the DNA is TGTGCCAGCAGTGAGGGCAGCTACGAGCAGTACTTC. This sequence encodes CASSEGSYEQYF.

DNA of the CDR3: TGTGCCAGCAGTTTTTGGGGGAACACTGAAGCTTTCTTT. Its protein is CASSFWGNTEAFF. The gene calls are TRBV27 and TRBJ1-1; D remains ambiguous. This CDR3 has 13 residues. Trimming cost V 3 bases and J 1 base, with 6 bases left between them. Germline lookup yields CDR1 MNHEY and CDR2 SMNVEV (reference sequence).

V is TRBV5-1 and J is TRBJ2-1; D remains unclear. The CDR3 length is 13 residues. V dropped 0 bases and J dropped 10 bases, with 11 bases sitting between them. Germline V gives CDR1 SGHRS, CDR2 YFSETQ. In DNA form, the CDR3 reads TGCGCCAGCAGCTTGGGGCCAAGGTCAGAGCAGTTCTTC. It is translated as CASSLGPRSEQFF.

V usage is TRBV11-2 and J usage is TRBJ2-7; 9 bases map to TRBD1. This CDR3 contains 14 residues. Looked up from germline, CDR1 is SGHAT and CDR2 is FQNNGV. With 9 bases clipped from V and 0 bases from J, the junction kept 6 bases outside the gene matches. The CDR3 sequence is CASSGTGPSYEQYF. In DNA, the CDR3 is TGTGCCAGTTCCGGGACAGGGCCCTCCTACGAGCAGTACTTC.

The CDR3 DNA is TGTGCCAGCAGCTTGGAGTGGCAGGGGATCTATGGCTACACCTTC. Translating gives CASSLEWQGIYGYTF. This chain uses TRBV5-6 with TRBJ1-2; possible D gene TRBD1, 6 bases. The CDR3 loop spans 15 amino acids. Trimming took 0 bases from V and 4 from J, leaving 13 bases between them. Germline CDR1 SGHDT, CDR2 YYEEEE.

This clone was observed a handful of times. The chain employs TRBV25-1 and TRBJ2-5; 7 positions match TRBD1. After removal of 3 bases from V and 1 base from J, the junction contained 5 bases not matched to a gene. The germline CDR1 and CDR2 sequences are MGHDK and SYGVNS. The CDR3 is 15 residues long. Here the CDR3 DNA reads TGTGCCAGCAGTGACTATAGGGGGCGCCAAGAGACCCAGTACTTC. It is translated as CASSDYRGRQETQYF. Looking up the rest from reference TRBV25-1 and TRBJ2-5 gives the full variable domain: EADIYQTPRYLVIGTGKKITLECSQTMGHDKMYWYQQDPGMELHLIHYSYGVNSTEKGDLSSESTVSRIRTEHFPLTLESARPSHTSQYLCASSDYRGRQETQYFGPGTRLLVL.

This rearrangement joins TRBV4-3 to TRBJ2-3; D gene unclear. V was clipped by 1 base and J by 5 bases, with 4 bases between them. CDR3 size: 12 residues. Germline CDR1 is LGHNA and CDR2 is YSLEER. CDR3 amino acids: CASSQGGDTQYF. DNA for the CDR3: TGCGCCAGCAGCCAAGGGGGAGATACGCAGTATTTT.

The J gene is TRBJ1-4, the V gene TRBV7-9, with 7 bases identical to TRBD1. Germline lookup yields CDR1 SEHNR and CDR2 FQNEAQ (reference sequence). CDR3 length: 19 residues. V lost 4 bases, J lost 8 bases, and 22 bases stayed unmatched. The CDR3 DNA follows: TGTGCCAGCAGCTCCTCCAGGGGGGGACGGGGGACTGCCGAAGAAAAACTGTTTTTT. Amino acids: CASSSSRGGRGTAEEKLFF.

V and J are TRBV19 and TRBJ1-2, with D perhaps TRBD1 (5 bases). V was trimmed by 3 bases and J by 1 base, leaving 15 bases between them. This CDR3 is 16 amino acids long. CDR1 LNHDA and CDR2 SQIVND come from the germline V gene (reference sequence). The CDR3 loop is CASSIGGERHNYGYTF. CDR3 DNA: TGTGCCAGTAGTATCGGAGGGGAGCGGCATAACTATGGCTACACCTTC.

The chain combines TRBV2 with TRBJ2-5, with 12 bases aligning to TRBD2. Germline trimming cut 4 bases from V and 0 bases from J; bases unmatched to any gene: 0. CDR3 size: 15 residues. Looked up from germline, CDR1 is SNHLY and CDR2 is FYNNEI. The CDR3 loop reads CASSGLAGDQETQYF. The CDR3 region has the DNA TGTGCCAGCAGTGGACTAGCGGGGGACCAAGAGACCCAGTACTTC.

The J gene is TRBJ2-7, the V gene TRBV4-3; maybe TRBD2 (7 bases). This CDR3 is 18 amino acids long. The ends were cut back, 0 bases at V and 3 bases at J, with 21 bases in the middle. Germline V gene data show CDR1 as LGHNA and CDR2 as YSLEER. The DNA for the CDR3 is TGCGCCAGCAGCCAAGATAGGGGGGGAGCTAGCGCACTCTACGAGCAGTACTTC. Amino acids: CASSQDRGGASALYEQYF.

The V and J genes are TRBV14 and TRBJ1-1; D is unclear. The germline V gene has CDR1 SGHDN and CDR2 FVKESK. The CDR3 extends over 13 amino acids. V dropped 2 bases and J dropped 8 bases, with 12 bases sitting between them. The CDR3 DNA reads TGTGCCAGCAGCCAATTGGGTGCCGCAGAAGCTTTCTTT. It codes for CASSQLGAAEAFF.

For this clone: One end of the junction does not line up with germline, which may come from a read error. The chain joins TRBV5-1 to TRBJ2-5; 11 bases are shared with TRBD1. Germline CDR1 SGHRS, CDR2 YFSETQ. The CDR3 is made up of 16 amino acids. DNA of the CDR3: TGCGCCAGCAGCCCCGAGGACAGGGGGCATCAAGCGACCCAGTACTTC. Translating gives CASSPEDRGHQATQYF.